This record covers a single T cell receptor beta chain. This clonotype came up a few times. Which antigen it targets is not known. This may be a read error: a much more frequent sequence differs by one nucleotide. This entry is derived from a study of blood T cells in healthy people across ages (dated by TCRdb to 2014 to 2015). Study-level background: In model experiments, template switching captured about one uniquely barcoded TCR beta cDNA molecule for every two T cells. The study measured age-related changes in TCR beta repertoire diversity using deep sequencing normalized with unique cDNA molecular identifiers. For two donors (one aged 18 to 30 and one aged 80 or older), the study analyzed two additional independent replicas of 1 million unique cDNA reads from the same blood draw. Donors were grouped into four age groups: young (average approximately 15 years), middle-aged (39), aged (around 60) and long-lived (82). To avoid experimental bias, donors of different ages were distributed randomly across sequencing lanes. Findings and caveats that apply to the study as a whole: Observed TCR beta diversity per million T cells fell roughly linearly with age, and a significant reduction was already apparent by age about 43. Because donor CMV infection status was unknown, age-related changes in expanded clonotypes were potentially confounded. Compared with the aged group, more naive CD4+ T cells, fewer expanded clones and increased TCR diversity were shown by the long-lived group, suggesting age selection. Bulk unsorted PBMC profiling prevented conclusive comparison of naive and antigen-experienced compartments. Estimates of total diversity based on one million sequenced T cells were regarded as lower bounds and as underestimates. A strong correlation was found between observed TCR beta diversity and the percentage of naive T cells measured by flow cytometry.

Libraries were built with 5' RACE. Sequenced on an Illumina HiSeq 2500. The second PCR ran for roughly 6 to 11 cycles and used a J-beta primer mix along with a sample-barcoded 5' primer. A template-switch 5' adaptor carrying 12 random nucleotides introduced a unique molecular identifier onto each TCR beta cDNA molecule. Each sample yielded at least 2.5 million CDR3-containing paired-end reads. First-strand cDNA synthesis was performed from all RNA using the Mint cDNA synthesis kit, with priming by a TRBC-specific oligonucleotide. Following uracil-DNA glycosylase treatment, all cDNA underwent a first 18-cycle PCR with the universal primers M1SS and BC2_uni_R. In the original analysis: Normalization of each sample was performed by random selection of 1 million high-quality reads, each carrying a distinct molecular identifier. Reads sharing molecular identifiers were discarded rather than binned into consensus sequences. MiTCR, run with a Q25 quality threshold and the strictest error-elimination algorithm, handled CDR3 identification, clonotype clustering and error correction. Lower-bound total TCR beta diversity was estimated with a nonparametric unseen species model using Euler transformation. In-frame beta chains were kept once TCRdb had trimmed the public reads at Q25 with fastp and called clones with MiXCR. Under each unique CDR3 protein, matching rows form one entry showing the most common genes and DNA. The V and J calls were not made by the authors but by TCRdb's processing. This sample lists about 690,000 distinct CDR3 sequences; roughly 43% were detected once. The top ten hold roughly 30% of the sample.

Taken from cysteine to phenylalanine, the CDR3 has 13 residues. Only the CDR3 DNA stays, 39 bases, in frame from base 1. From the germline V gene, CDR1 is SGHAT and CDR2 is FQNNGV. Donors were 30 to 45 systemically healthy Caucasian individuals from Russia aged about 6 to 100 years. About 9.6 milliliters of peripheral blood were collected from each donor into EDTA-treated Vacutainer tubes. Ficoll-Paque density-gradient centrifugation was used to isolate PBMCs, with at least 7 million obtained per sample. Trizol reagent was used to extract total RNA from PBMCs, with at least 5 micrograms per sample. For every donor, flow cytometry on a PBMC aliquot measured the percentage of naive CD45RAhigh/CD27high T cells.

The sequenced material came from blood. Rearrangement joined TRBV11-2 to TRBJ1-6; the D segment cannot be called with confidence. This TCR derives from a man older than 75 in good health. The CDR3 loop reads CASSLDRDSPPHF. DNA sequence: TGTGCCAGCAGCTTAGATCGGGATTCACCCCCCCACTTT.